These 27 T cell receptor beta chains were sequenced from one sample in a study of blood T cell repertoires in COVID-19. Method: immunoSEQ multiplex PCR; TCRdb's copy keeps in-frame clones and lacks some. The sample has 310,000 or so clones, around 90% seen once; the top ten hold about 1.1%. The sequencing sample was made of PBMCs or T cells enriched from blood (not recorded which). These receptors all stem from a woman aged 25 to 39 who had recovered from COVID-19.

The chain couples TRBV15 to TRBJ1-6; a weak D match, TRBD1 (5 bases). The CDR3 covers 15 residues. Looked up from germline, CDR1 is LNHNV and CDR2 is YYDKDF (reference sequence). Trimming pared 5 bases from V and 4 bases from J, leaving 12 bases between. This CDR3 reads CATSDRRGYNSPLHF. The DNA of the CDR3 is TGTGCCACCAGCGACCGGCGGGGGTATAATTCACCCCTCCACTTT.

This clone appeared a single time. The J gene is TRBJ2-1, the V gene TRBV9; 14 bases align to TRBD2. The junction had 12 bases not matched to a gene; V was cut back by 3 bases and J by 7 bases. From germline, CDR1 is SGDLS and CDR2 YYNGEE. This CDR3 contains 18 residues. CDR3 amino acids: CASSENPGTSGSVNEQFF. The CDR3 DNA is TGTGCCAGCAGCGAGAATCCCGGGACTAGCGGGAGCGTGAATGAGCAGTTCTTC.

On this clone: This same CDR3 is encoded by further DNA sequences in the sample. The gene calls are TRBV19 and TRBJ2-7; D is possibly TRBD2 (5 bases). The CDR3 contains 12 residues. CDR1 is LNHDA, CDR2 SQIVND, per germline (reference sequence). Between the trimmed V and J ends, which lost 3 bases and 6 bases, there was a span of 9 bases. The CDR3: CASSILAGEQYF. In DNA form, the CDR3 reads TGTGCCAGTAGTATTCTAGCCGGCGAGCAGTACTTC. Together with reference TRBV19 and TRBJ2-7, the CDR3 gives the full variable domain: DGGITQSPKYLFRKEGQNVTLSCEQNLNHDAMYWYRQDPGQGLRLIYYSQIVNDFQKGDIAEGYSVSREKKESFPLTVTSAQKNPTAFYLCASSILAGEQYFGPGTRLTVT.

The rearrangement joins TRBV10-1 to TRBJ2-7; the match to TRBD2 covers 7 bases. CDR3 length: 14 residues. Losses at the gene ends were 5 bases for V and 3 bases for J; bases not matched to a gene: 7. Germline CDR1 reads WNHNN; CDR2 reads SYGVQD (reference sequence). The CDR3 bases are TGCGCCAGCAGTCGGGGCGGGAGAGGCTACGAGCAGTACTTC. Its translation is CASSRGGRGYEQYF.

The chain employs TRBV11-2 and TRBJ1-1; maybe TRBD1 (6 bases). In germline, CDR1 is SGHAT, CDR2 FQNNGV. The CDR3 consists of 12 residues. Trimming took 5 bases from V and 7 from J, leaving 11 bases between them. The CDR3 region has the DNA TGTGCCAGCAGCGACACAGGGTTTGAAGCTTTCTTT. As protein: CASSDTGFEAFF. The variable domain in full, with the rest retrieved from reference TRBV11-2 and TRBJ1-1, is EAGVAQSPRYKIIEKRQSVAFWCNPISGHATLYWYQQILGQGPKLLIQFQNNGVVDDSQLPKDRFSAERLKGVDSTLKIQPAKLEDSAVYLCASSDTGFEAFFGQGTRLTVV.

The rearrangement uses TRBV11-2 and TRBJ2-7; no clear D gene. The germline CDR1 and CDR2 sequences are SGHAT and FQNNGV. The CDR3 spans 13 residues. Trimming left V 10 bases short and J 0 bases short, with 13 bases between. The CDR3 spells CATRTAGSYEQYF. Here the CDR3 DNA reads TGTGCCACCCGAACAGCCGGCTCCTACGAGCAGTACTTC.

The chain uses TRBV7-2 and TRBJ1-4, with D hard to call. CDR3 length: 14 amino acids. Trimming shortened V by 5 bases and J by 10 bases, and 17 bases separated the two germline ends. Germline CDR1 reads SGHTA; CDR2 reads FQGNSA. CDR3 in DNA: TGTGCCAGCAGCCATGACCAGCCCGGCGGAAAACTGTTTTTT. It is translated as CASSHDQPGGKLFF. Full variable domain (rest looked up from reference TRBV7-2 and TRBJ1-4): GAGVSQSPSNKVTEKGKDVELRCDPISGHTALYWYRQSLGQGLEFLIYFQGNSAPDKSGLPSDRFSAERTGGSVSTLTIQRTQQEDSAVYLCASSHDQPGGKLFFGSGTQLSVL.

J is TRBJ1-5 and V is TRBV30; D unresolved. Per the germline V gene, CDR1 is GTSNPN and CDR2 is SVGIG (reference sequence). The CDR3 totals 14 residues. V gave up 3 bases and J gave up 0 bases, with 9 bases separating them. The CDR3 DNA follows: TGTGCCTGGAGATTAGGGAGTAGCAATCAGCCCCAGCATTTT. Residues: CAWRLGSSNQPQHF.

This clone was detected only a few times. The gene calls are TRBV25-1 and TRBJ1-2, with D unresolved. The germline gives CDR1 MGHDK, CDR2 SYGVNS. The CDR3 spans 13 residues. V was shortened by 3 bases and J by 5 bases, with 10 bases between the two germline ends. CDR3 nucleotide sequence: TGTGCCAGCAGTGATTGGGCTTTATATGGCTACACCTTC. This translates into CASSDWALYGYTF.

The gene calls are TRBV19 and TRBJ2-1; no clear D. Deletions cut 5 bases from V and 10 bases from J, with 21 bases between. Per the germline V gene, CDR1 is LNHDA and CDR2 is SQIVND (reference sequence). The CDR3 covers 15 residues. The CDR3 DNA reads TGTGCCAGTAGTCCAGCGCGTGGTTACCTGTGGGAGCAGTTCTTC. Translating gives CASSPARGYLWEQFF.

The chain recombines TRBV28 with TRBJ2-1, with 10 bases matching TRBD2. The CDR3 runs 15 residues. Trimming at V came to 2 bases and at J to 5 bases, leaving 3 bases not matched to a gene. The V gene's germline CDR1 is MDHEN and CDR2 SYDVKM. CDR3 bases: TGTGCCAGCAGTTTAGTAGGGACTAGCGACAATGAGCAGTTCTTC. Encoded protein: CASSLVGTSDNEQFF. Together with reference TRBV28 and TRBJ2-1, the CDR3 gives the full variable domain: DVKVTQSSRYLVKRTGEKVFLECVQDMDHENMFWYRQDPGLGLRLIYFSYDVKMKEKGDIPEGYSVSREKKERFSLILESASTNQTSMYLCASSLVGTSDNEQFFGPGTRLTVL.

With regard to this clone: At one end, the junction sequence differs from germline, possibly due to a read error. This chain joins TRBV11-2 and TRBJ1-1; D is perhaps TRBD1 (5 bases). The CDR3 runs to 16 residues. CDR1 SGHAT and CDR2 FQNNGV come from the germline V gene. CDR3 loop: CASKKGRGSLNTEAFF. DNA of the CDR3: TGTGCCAGCAAAAAGGGGCGGGGGTCTTTGAATACTGAAGCTTTCTTT.

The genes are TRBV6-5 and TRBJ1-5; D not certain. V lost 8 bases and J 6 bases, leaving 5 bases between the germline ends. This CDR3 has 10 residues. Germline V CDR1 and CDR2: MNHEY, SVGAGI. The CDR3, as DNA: TGTGCCAGCGGAGGTCAGCCCCAGCATTTT. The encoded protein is CASGGQPQHF.

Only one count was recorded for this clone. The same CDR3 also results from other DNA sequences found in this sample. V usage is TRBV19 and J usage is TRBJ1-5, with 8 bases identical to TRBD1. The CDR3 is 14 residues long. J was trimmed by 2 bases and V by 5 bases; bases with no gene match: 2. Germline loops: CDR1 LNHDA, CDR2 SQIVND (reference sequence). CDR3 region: CASSETGGNQPQHF. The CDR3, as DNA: TGTGCCAGTAGTGAGACAGGGGGCAATCAGCCCCAGCATTTT.

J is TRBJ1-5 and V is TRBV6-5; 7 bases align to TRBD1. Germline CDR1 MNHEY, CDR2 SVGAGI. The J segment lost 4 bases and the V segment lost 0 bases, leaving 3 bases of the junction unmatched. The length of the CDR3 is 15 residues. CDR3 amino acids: CASSYSGQSNQPQHF. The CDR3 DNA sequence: TGTGCCAGCAGTTACTCGGGACAGTCTAATCAGCCCCAGCATTTT.

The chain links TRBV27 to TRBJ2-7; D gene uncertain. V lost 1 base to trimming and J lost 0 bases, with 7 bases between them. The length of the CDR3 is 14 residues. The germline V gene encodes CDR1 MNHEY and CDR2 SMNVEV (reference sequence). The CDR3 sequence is CASSLLSGSYEQYF. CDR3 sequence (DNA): TGTGCCAGCAGTTTATTGAGTGGCTCCTACGAGCAGTACTTC.

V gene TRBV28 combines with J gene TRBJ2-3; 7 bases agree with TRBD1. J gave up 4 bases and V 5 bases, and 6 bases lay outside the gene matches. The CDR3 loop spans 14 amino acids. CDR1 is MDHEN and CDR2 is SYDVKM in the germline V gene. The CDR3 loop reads CASSEGAYSDTQYF. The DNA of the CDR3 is TGTGCCAGCAGTGAGGGGGCCTACTCAGATACGCAGTATTTT.

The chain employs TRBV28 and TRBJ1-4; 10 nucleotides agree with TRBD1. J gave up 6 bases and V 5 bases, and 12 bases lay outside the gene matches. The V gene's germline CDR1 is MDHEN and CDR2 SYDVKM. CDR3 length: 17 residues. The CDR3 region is CASSPSPGTGEDEKLFF. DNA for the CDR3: TGTGCCAGCAGTCCCTCTCCCGGGACAGGGGAGGATGAAAAACTGTTTTTT.

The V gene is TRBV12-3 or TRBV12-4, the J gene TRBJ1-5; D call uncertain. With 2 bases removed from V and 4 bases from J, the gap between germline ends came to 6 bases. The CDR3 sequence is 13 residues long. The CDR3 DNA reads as TGTGCCAGCAGTTTAACTGAGAATCAGCCCCAGCATTTT. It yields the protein CASSLTENQPQHF.

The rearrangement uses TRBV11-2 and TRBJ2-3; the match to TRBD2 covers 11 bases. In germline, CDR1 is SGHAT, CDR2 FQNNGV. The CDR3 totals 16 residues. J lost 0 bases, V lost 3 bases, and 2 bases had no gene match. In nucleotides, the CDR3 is TGTGCCAGCAGCTTGACTAGCGGGAAGAGCACAGATACGCAGTATTTT. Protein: CASSLTSGKSTDTQYF. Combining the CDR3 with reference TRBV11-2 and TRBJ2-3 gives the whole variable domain EAGVAQSPRYKIIEKRQSVAFWCNPISGHATLYWYQQILGQGPKLLIQFQNNGVVDDSQLPKDRFSAERLKGVDSTLKIQPAKLEDSAVYLCASSLTSGKSTDTQYFGPGTRLTVL.

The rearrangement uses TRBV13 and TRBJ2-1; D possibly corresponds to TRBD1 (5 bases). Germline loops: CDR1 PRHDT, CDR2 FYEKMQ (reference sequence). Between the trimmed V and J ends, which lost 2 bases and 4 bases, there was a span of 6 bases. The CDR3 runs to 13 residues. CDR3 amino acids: CASSLRQYNEQFF. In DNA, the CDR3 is TGTGCCAGCAGCTTAAGACAGTACAATGAGCAGTTCTTC. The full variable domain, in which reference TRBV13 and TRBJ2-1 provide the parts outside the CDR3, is AAGVIQSPRHLIKEKRETATLKCYPIPRHDTVYWYQQGPGQDPQFLISFYEKMQSDKGSIPDRFSAQQFSDYHSELNMSSLELGDSALYFCASSLRQYNEQFFGPGTRLTVL.

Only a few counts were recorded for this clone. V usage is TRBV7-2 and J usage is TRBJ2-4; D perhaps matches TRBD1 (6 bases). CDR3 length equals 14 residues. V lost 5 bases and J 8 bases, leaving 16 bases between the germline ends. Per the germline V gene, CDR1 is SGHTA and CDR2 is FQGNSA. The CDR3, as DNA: TGTGCCAGCAGCCCAGGACAGTATACGGACATTCAGTACTTC. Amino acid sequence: CASSPGQYTDIQYF.

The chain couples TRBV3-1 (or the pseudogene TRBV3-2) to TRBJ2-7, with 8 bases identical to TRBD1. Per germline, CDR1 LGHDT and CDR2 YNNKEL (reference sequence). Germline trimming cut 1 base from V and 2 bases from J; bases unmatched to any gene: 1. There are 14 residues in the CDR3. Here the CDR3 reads CASSQATGAYEQYF. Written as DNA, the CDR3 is TGTGCCAGCAGCCAAGCGACAGGGGCCTACGAGCAGTACTTC.

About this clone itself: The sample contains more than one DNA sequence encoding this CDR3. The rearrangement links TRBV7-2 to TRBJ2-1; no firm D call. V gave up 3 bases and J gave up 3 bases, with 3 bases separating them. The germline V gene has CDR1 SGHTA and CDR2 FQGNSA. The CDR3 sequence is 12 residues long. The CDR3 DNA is TGTGCCAGCAGCTTCGGCTACAATGAGCAGTTCTTC. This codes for CASSFGYNEQFF.

The CDR3 is CASSQRSSGRNGELFF. The CDR3 nucleotides read TGTGCCAGCAGCCAGAGGTCTAGCGGGAGAAACGGGGAGCTGTTTTTT. The chain couples TRBV14 to TRBJ2-2; 10 positions agree with TRBD2. Losses at the gene ends were 3 bases for V and 7 bases for J; bases not matched to a gene: 8. Germline lookup yields CDR1 SGHDN and CDR2 FVKESK. CDR3 length: 16 residues.

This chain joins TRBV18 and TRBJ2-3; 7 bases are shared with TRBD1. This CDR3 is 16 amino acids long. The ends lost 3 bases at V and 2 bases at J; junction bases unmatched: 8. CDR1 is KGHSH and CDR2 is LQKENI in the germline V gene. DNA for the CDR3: TGTGCCAGCTCACCCACAGACAGGGCGACCACAGATACGCAGTATTTT. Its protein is CASSPTDRATTDTQYF.

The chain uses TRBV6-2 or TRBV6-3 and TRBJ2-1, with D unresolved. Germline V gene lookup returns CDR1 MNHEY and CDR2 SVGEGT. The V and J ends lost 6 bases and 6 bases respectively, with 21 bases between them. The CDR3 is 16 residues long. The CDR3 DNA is TGTGCCAGCAGCCCGCTCGGCCTAGAGGCGTCCAATGAGCAGTTCTTC. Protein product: CASSPLGLEASNEQFF.